Presented here are 21 T cell receptor beta chains from one specimen sequenced in a study of human T cells and chemical hapten exposure. Time point of the sample: patch test 1, 2 weeks after DPC sensitization. Treatment noted: therapeutic diphenylcyclopropenone sensitization with weekly scalp DPC. MiXCR was run by TCRdb on the RACE reads, yielding one entry per CDR3 protein. The table lists 350,000 or so distinct CDR3 sequences, around 7% of them singletons, with 7.5% to 8.5% in the top ten. Sequencing used whole blood, obtained in connection with sensitization to the hapten diphenylcyclopropenone (DPC). The receptors were sampled from a woman aged 18-35 years with alopecia areata. Some clones in this sample may be carry-over from other donors' samples.

This clonotype was observed a few times. V is TRBV5-6 and J is TRBJ2-3; 10 bases match TRBD2. Germline values: CDR1 SGHDT, CDR2 YYEEEE. The J segment lost 4 bases and the V segment lost 5 bases, leaving 13 bases of the junction unmatched. This CDR3 contains 17 residues. The DNA of the CDR3 is TGTGCCAGCAGACGCGACCGCGGGACTAGCGTCCCAGATACGCAGTATTTT. It codes for CASRRDRGTSVPDTQYF.

This clonotype was detected a few times. This CDR3 reads CASSLNGQPMNTEAFF. In DNA, the CDR3 is TGTGCCAGCAGTTTAAACGGACAGCCCATGAACACTGAAGCTTTCTTT. The rearrangement links TRBV27 to TRBJ1-1; the D gene is possibly TRBD1 (6 bases). The ends were cut back, 2 bases at V and 0 bases at J, with 13 bases in the middle. The V gene's germline CDR1 is MNHEY and CDR2 SMNVEV (reference sequence). The CDR3 sequence is 16 residues long.

The genes are TRBV11-2 and TRBJ2-7; 9 nucleotides agree with TRBD1. CDR3 length: 14 residues. Germline CDR1 reads SGHAT; CDR2 reads FQNNGV. V shed 2 bases, J shed 6 bases, and the junction held 5 bases outside the gene matches. The CDR3 region has the DNA TGTGCCAGCAGCTTAACGGGACAGGGCTCCGAGCAGTACTTC. Residues: CASSLTGQGSEQYF.

Details on this clonotype: A much larger clonotype is one base distant, so this may be a read error. This chain connects TRBV7-3 to TRBJ2-3, with 9 bases fitting TRBD2. The V gene's germline CDR1 is SGHTA and CDR2 FQGTGA. There are 15 residues in the CDR3. The CDR3 loop is CASSHGTSNTDTRYF. The CDR3 DNA sequence: TGTGCCAGCAGTCACGGGACTAGCAATACAGATACGCGGTATTTT.

The chain employs TRBV2 and TRBJ2-2; a weak D match, TRBD2 (5 bases). CDR1 and CDR2 from the germline V gene are SNHLY and FYNNEI. Trimming removed 8 bases at V and 5 bases at J, with 15 bases between. The CDR3 totals 14 residues. This CDR3 is CASLGRERTGELFF. CDR3 in DNA: TGTGCCAGCCTAGGGAGAGAGAGGACCGGGGAGCTGTTTTTT. Together with reference TRBV2 and TRBJ2-2, the CDR3 gives the full variable domain: EPEVTQTPSHQVTQMGQEVILRCVPISNHLYFYWYRQILGQKVEFLVSFYNNEISEKSEIFDDQFSVERPDGSNFTLKIRSTKLEDSAMYFCASLGRERTGELFFGEGSRLTVL.

This clonotype has a handful of counts. The rearrangement links TRBV7-9 to TRBJ1-1; D gene ambiguous. This CDR3 comprises 12 residues. Germline V gene lookup returns CDR1 SEHNR and CDR2 FQNEAQ (reference sequence). Trimming left V 3 bases short and J 6 bases short, with 8 bases between. DNA of the CDR3: TGTGCCAGCAGCTTGGACCCAGCTGAAGCTTTCTTT. This translates into CASSLDPAEAFF. Full variable domain (outside the CDR3, taken from reference TRBV7-9 and TRBJ1-1): DTGVSQNPRHKITKRGQNVTFRCDPISEHNRLYWYRQTLGQGPEFLTYFQNEAQLEKSRLLSDRFSAERPKGSFSTLEIQRTEQGDSAMYLCASSLDPAEAFFGQGTRLTVV.

This clonotype showed up many times. The rearrangement joins TRBV12-3 or TRBV12-4 to TRBJ2-2, with 11 bases matching TRBD2. This CDR3 is 18 amino acids long. V shed 2 bases and J 4 bases; nucleotides not matched to a gene: 9. CDR3 in amino acids: CASSLYSGGARFTGELFF. DNA of the CDR3: TGTGCCAGCAGTTTATATAGCGGGGGGGCCCGTTTCACCGGGGAGCTGTTTTTT.

Only a few counts were recorded for this clonotype. The rearrangement joins TRBV9 to TRBJ2-3; D might be TRBD1 or TRBD2, each matching 7 bases. The germline CDR1 and CDR2 sequences are SGDLS and YYNGEE. The CDR3 is 17 residues long. Trimming removed 4 bases at V and 1 base at J, with 19 bases between. The CDR3: CASSFGRGGAGTDTQYF. The CDR3 DNA follows: TGTGCCAGCAGCTTCGGCAGGGGGGGCGCCGGCACAGATACGCAGTATTTT.

This clonotype was detected ten times or more. V usage is TRBV7-2 and J usage is TRBJ1-1, with 7 bases that match TRBD1. The CDR3 is made up of 15 amino acids. With 1 base clipped from V and 0 bases from J, the junction kept 2 bases outside the gene matches. Germline V lookup: CDR1 SGHTA, CDR2 FQGNSA. CDR3: CASSLVTGLNTEAFF. CDR3 bases: TGTGCCAGCAGCTTAGTGACAGGGTTGAACACTGAAGCTTTCTTT.

The chain employs TRBV4-3 and TRBJ1-6; 7 nucleotides line up with TRBD1. This CDR3 spans 16 amino acids. CDR1 is LGHNA, CDR2 YSLEER, per germline. V was pared by 3 bases and J by 6 bases, with 8 bases of the junction left unmatched. In nucleotides, the CDR3 is TGCGCCAGCAGCCAGGCTTCGACAGGGTTTAATTCACCCCTCCACTTT. This encodes CASSQASTGFNSPLHF.

This clonotype was observed at least ten times. V and J are TRBV5-1 and TRBJ1-1; weak D call: TRBD1 (5 bases). CDR1 and CDR2 from the germline V gene are SGHRS and YFSETQ. There are 15 residues in the CDR3. Trimming took 0 bases from V and 1 from J, leaving 10 bases between them. The CDR3 bases are TGCGCCAGCAGCTTGGTGGGCCAGGGGAACACTGAAGCTTTCTTT. It yields the protein CASSLVGQGNTEAFF.

This clonotype has more than one count but fewer than ten. The V call is TRBV25-1, the J call TRBJ2-7; D perhaps matches TRBD2 (5 bases). The V and J ends lost 6 bases and 7 bases respectively, with 22 bases between them. CDR3 size: 15 residues. CDR1 is MGHDK and CDR2 is SYGVNS in the germline V gene. This CDR3 is CASSPMGRPEGEQYF. DNA for the CDR3: TGTGCCAGCAGCCCCATGGGCAGGCCCGAGGGAGAGCAGTACTTC.

The table lists this clonotype with a few counts. The V call is TRBV11-1, the J call TRBJ2-1; 8 bases align to TRBD1. V lost 5 bases, J lost 5 bases, and 14 bases stayed unmatched. Germline CDR1 is SGHAT and CDR2 is FQDESV (reference sequence). This CDR3 is 17 amino acids long. The CDR3 spells CASSGIAGTGRDNEQFF. In DNA form, the CDR3 reads TGTGCCAGCAGCGGAATAGCCGGGACAGGAAGGGACAATGAGCAGTTCTTC.

This clonotype was detected ten times or more. The rearrangement uses TRBV6-5 and TRBJ1-2, with D perhaps matching TRBD1 (6 bases). Per the germline V gene, CDR1 is MNHEY and CDR2 is SVGAGI. The germline V and J ends were trimmed by 1 base and 3 bases, with 9 bases remaining between them. The CDR3 is 14 residues long. CDR3 loop: CASSYLGADYGYTF. CDR3 DNA sequence: TGTGCCAGCAGTTACTTGGGGGCGGACTATGGCTACACCTTC.

At least ten counts were recorded for this clonotype. V usage is TRBV29-1 and J usage is TRBJ1-3, with a possible D match to TRBD1 (5 bases). Per germline, CDR1 SQVTM and CDR2 ANQGSEA. V shed 0 bases and J shed 2 bases, with 14 bases lying between them. The CDR3 spans 16 residues. The CDR3 reads CSVEDPGVVTGNTIYF. The CDR3 DNA follows: TGCAGCGTTGAAGATCCGGGGGTGGTGACTGGAAACACCATATATTTT.

The gene calls are TRBV18 and TRBJ1-2, with D possibly matching TRBD1 (5 bases). The CDR3 totals 15 residues. The germline gives CDR1 KGHSH, CDR2 LQKENI. The V end was cut by 2 bases, the J end by 5 bases, with 15 bases between. CDR3 in amino acids: CASSPSQGLLYGYTF. CDR3 in DNA: TGTGCCAGCTCACCATCGCAGGGACTCTTGTATGGCTACACCTTC.

This clonotype showed up just once. The CDR3 DNA reads as TGCGCCAGCAGTGATGGGGTAGGCGGGGATTCCTACGAGCAGTACTTC. It yields the protein CASSDGVGGDSYEQYF. The chain recombines TRBV10-2 with TRBJ2-7; maybe TRBD2 (6 bases). There are 16 residues in the CDR3. With 3 bases removed from V and 1 base from J, the gap between germline ends came to 16 bases. The germline CDR1 and CDR2 sequences are WSHSY and SAAADI.

This clonotype was seen a few times. The V and J genes are TRBV7-2 and TRBJ1-6, with TRBD1 matching over 10 bases. The V segment lost 1 base and the J segment 7 bases; nucleotides outside the gene matches: 10. The CDR3 loop spans 18 amino acids. Germline loops: CDR1 SGHTA, CDR2 FQGNSA. The CDR3 spells CASSLEQSWTGGNSPLHF. As DNA, the CDR3 is TGTGCCAGCAGCTTAGAACAATCGTGGACAGGGGGAAATTCACCCCTCCACTTT.

J is TRBJ2-1 and V is TRBV7-2; D gene uncertain. This CDR3 is built from 15 residues. The germline gives CDR1 SGHTA, CDR2 FQGNSA. The V and J ends lost 5 bases and 7 bases respectively, with 18 bases between them. In nucleotides, the CDR3 is TGTGCCAGCAGCCCGTTCCCGGGCGCCGGGAATGAGCAGTTCTTC. This encodes CASSPFPGAGNEQFF.

The chain has TRBV7-9 and TRBJ2-7; 12 nucleotides align to TRBD2. CDR3 length equals 16 residues. CDR1 is SEHNR, CDR2 FQNEAQ, per germline (reference sequence). Trimming removed 5 bases from V and 0 bases from J; junction bases left unmatched: 5. The CDR3 DNA follows: TGTGCCAGCAGCCGACTAGCGGGGGACCGCTCCTACGAGCAGTACTTC. Translation: CASSRLAGDRSYEQYF.

The chain joins TRBV12-3 or TRBV12-4 to TRBJ2-1, with 7 nucleotides matching TRBD2. The CDR3 is 17 residues long. V was clipped by 4 bases and J by 2 bases; unmatched bases: 11. The chain's CDR3 is CASSSAAGERAYNEQFF. CDR3 nucleotide sequence: TGTGCCAGCAGTTCCGCGGCGGGGGAGAGGGCCTACAATGAGCAGTTCTTC.